The 20 T cell receptor beta chains reported below all come from one sample, sequenced in a study of CD8 T cells in ankylosing spondylitis. Points from the study as a whole: Apparently characteristic of ankylosing spondylitis blood was a TCR beta motif (eight highly homologous variants).

Their antigen targets remain unknown. TCRdb ran MiXCR on the 5' RACE reads and lists one entry per CDR3 protein. In the table there are about 800,000 distinct CDR3 sequences, 10% to 15% of which are singletons. The sequenced material came from blood, either unsorted or a sorted T cell fraction (not recorded which). All receptors derive from a male donor with ankylosing spondylitis.

The chain employs TRBV11-2 and TRBJ2-1; 10 bases agree with TRBD2. J lost 9 bases, V lost 0 bases, and 20 bases had no gene match. The CDR3 spans 20 residues. Germline assignment: CDR1 SGHAT and CDR2 FQNNGV. CDR3 coding DNA: TGTGCCAGCAGCTTAGAGAGCCGTTATTCAACTAGCGGGAAATTAAGTGAGCAGTTCTTC. Protein: CASSLESRYSTSGKLSEQFF.

The gene calls are TRBV6-1 and TRBJ2-5; 7 bases match TRBD1. The CDR3 runs 15 residues. V dropped 6 bases and J dropped 2; count of bases not matched to a gene: 9. Germline V lookup: CDR1 MNHNS, CDR2 SASEGT. CDR3 DNA: TGTGCCAGCAGCCGACGGGACAGATCACAAGAGACCCAGTACTTC. Protein sequence: CASSRRDRSQETQYF.

This clonotype came up a few times. V gene TRBV20-1 combines with J gene TRBJ2-7; D may be TRBD2 (6 bases). In germline, CDR1 is DFQATT, CDR2 SNEGSKA (reference sequence). V lost 1 base and J lost 2, with 18 bases in between. The CDR3 consists of 16 residues. The DNA for the CDR3 is TGCAGTGCTAGAGGGGTTGGAGGGACCCACACCTACGAGCAGTACTTC. Translation: CSARGVGGTHTYEQYF.

This clonotype was recorded once. The final CDR3 position lacks the conserved phenylalanine or tryptophan, pointing to a likely read error. The chain links TRBV20-1 to TRBJ2-1; D is possibly TRBD2 (5 bases). Germline CDR1 DFQATT, CDR2 SNEGSKA (reference sequence). The V and J ends lost 6 bases and 4 bases respectively, with 16 bases between them. This CDR3 is built from 14 residues. CDR3 sequence: CSALWARGYNEQFY. The CDR3 nucleotides are TGCAGTGCGCTCTGGGCACGAGGGTACAATGAGCAGTTCTAC.

The V call is TRBV20-1, the J call TRBJ2-2; unclear D gene. The CDR3 contains 12 residues. Germline values: CDR1 DFQATT, CDR2 SNEGSKA (reference sequence). V was cut by 1 base and J by 4 bases, with 4 bases left in between. The CDR3 protein is CSARAGTGELFF. Written as DNA, the CDR3 is TGCAGTGCTAGAGCCGGCACCGGGGAGCTGTTTTTT.

The chain combines TRBV9 with TRBJ1-3; D uncertain. Between the trimmed V and J ends, which lost 0 bases and 8 bases, there was a span of 6 bases. CDR1 is SGDLS and CDR2 is YYNGEE in the germline V gene. The CDR3 has 12 amino acids. The CDR3 region has the DNA TGTGCCAGCAGCGTAGCTTCAGACACCATATATTTT. As protein: CASSVASDTIYF.

This clonotype occurred many times. The chain combines TRBV29-1 with TRBJ1-2; a weak D match, TRBD1 (6 bases). The ends were cut back, 0 bases at V and 5 bases at J, with 10 bases in the middle. The CDR3 length is 13 residues. Germline CDR1 reads SQVTM; CDR2 reads ANQGSEA. The CDR3 loop reads CSVEESQGYGYTF. CDR3 nucleotide sequence: TGCAGCGTTGAAGAATCACAGGGTTATGGCTACACCTTC.

This clonotype has a count of ten or more. The rearrangement links TRBV6-5 to TRBJ2-5, with TRBD2 identical over 7 bases. Germline CDR1 is MNHEY and CDR2 is SVGAGI. CDR3 length equals 12 residues. The V and J ends lost 10 bases and 5 bases, in that order; junction bases with no gene match: 7. The CDR3 DNA reads TGTGCCACCCGGTACGGGAGGGAGACCCAGTACTTC. It codes for CATRYGRETQYF.

This clonotype was detected ten times or more. The chain employs TRBV28 and TRBJ2-1, with D perhaps matching TRBD2 (5 bases). Germline CDR1 is MDHEN and CDR2 is SYDVKM. V lost 2 bases to trimming and J lost 1 base, with 9 bases between them. The CDR3 is made up of 15 amino acids. The CDR3 coding sequence is TGTGCCAGCAGTTTAACGCGGGCTTCCTACAATGAGCAGTTCTTC. Translated: CASSLTRASYNEQFF.

A few counts support this clonotype. This chain connects TRBV7-9 to TRBJ1-1; the D gene is possibly TRBD1 (6 bases). CDR3 size: 15 residues. Germline V CDR1 and CDR2: SEHNR, FQNEAQ (reference sequence). V was clipped by 1 base and J by 2 bases, with 11 bases between them. The CDR3 DNA is TGTGCCAGCAGCTTAGGTGGACAGCCAAACACTGAAGCTTTCTTT. Residues: CASSLGGQPNTEAFF.

The chain recombines TRBV20-1 with TRBJ2-2; TRBD2 might be the D (5 bases). V shed 6 bases and J shed 1 base, with 12 bases lying between them. Germline V gives CDR1 DFQATT, CDR2 SNEGSKA (reference sequence). The CDR3 has 14 residues. The CDR3 loop reads CSAPGGLNTGELFF. The CDR3 bases are TGCAGTGCCCCCGGCGGGCTGAACACCGGGGAGCTGTTTTTT.

The table lists this clonotype with a few counts. V and J are TRBV20-1 and TRBJ1-5; D remains unclear. CDR3 length: 17 amino acids. The germline V gene encodes CDR1 DFQATT and CDR2 SNEGSKA (reference sequence). Trimming took off 2 bases at V and 6 bases at J, with 23 bases between the two ends. CDR3: CSARPRGSVPHSQPQHF. CDR3 sequence (DNA): TGCAGTGCTAGACCCCGAGGAAGCGTACCTCATAGTCAGCCCCAGCATTTT.

The table lists this clonotype with a few counts. The V call is TRBV29-1, the J call TRBJ1-3; D possibly corresponds to TRBD1 (6 bases). The CDR3 runs to 15 residues. Trimming stripped 6 bases from V and 4 bases from J, with 19 bases between. CDR1 SQVTM and CDR2 ANQGSEA come from the germline V gene. CDR3 sequence: CSVAASGGPGNTIYF. The CDR3 region has the DNA TGCAGCGTGGCAGCTTCGGGGGGGCCAGGAAACACCATATATTTT.

The chain recombines TRBV10-3 with TRBJ2-7; TRBD2 agrees at 7 bases. Germline-derived CDR1 and CDR2 are ENHRY and SYGVKD. V shed 3 bases and J 1 base; nucleotides not matched to a gene: 3. The CDR3 spans 14 residues. The CDR3 is CAISDWEGSYEQYF. CDR3 DNA: TGTGCCATCAGTGATTGGGAGGGTTCCTACGAGCAGTACTTC.

This clonotype was recorded a few times. The CDR3, as DNA: TGTGCCAGCAGTGAAAACGGGCGGCTAGCTTTCTTT. It encodes CASSENGRLAFF. The chain uses TRBV25-1 and TRBJ1-1; D is unresolved. Germline CDR1 MGHDK, CDR2 SYGVNS. V lost 2 bases to trimming and J lost 10 bases, with 11 bases between them. The length of the CDR3 is 12 residues. The full variable domain, rest sourced from reference TRBV25-1 and TRBJ1-1, is EADIYQTPRYLVIGTGKKITLECSQTMGHDKMYWYQQDPGMELHLIHYSYGVNSTEKGDLSSESTVSRIRTEHFPLTLESARPSHTSQYLCASSENGRLAFFGQGTRLTVV.

This clonotype was detected ten times or more. The chain links TRBV29-1 to TRBJ1-1; no reliable D call. The germline gives CDR1 SQVTM, CDR2 ANQGSEA. This CDR3 spans 9 amino acids. In DNA, the CDR3 is TGCGCGGTGGACACTGAAGCTTTCTTT. Its protein product is CAVDTEAFF.

This clonotype was seen a few times. The junction differs from germline at one of its ends, possibly a read error. V gene TRBV25-1 combines with J gene TRBJ2-2; possibly TRBD2 for D (5 bases). CDR3 length: 14 residues. CDR1 and CDR2 (germline): MGHDK, SYGVNS. CDR3 sequence reads: CASSVGINTGELFF. The CDR3 nucleotides read TGTGCCAGCAGTGTGGGAATTAACACCGGGGAGCTGTTCTTT.

The table lists this clonotype with many counts. The chain combines TRBV12-3 or TRBV12-4 with TRBJ2-2; D is perhaps TRBD2 (7 bases). CDR3 length: 14 amino acids. V was trimmed by 6 bases and J by 5 bases, leaving 13 bases between them. The CDR3 here is CASRRGGGTGELFF. The CDR3 bases are TGTGCCAGCAGAAGGGGGGGAGGAACCGGGGAGCTGTTTTTT.

This chain links TRBV12-3 or TRBV12-4 with TRBJ1-5; D is possibly TRBD1 (6 bases). This CDR3 region has 17 residues. Trimming took off 0 bases at V and 7 bases at J, with 19 bases between the two ends. CDR3 residues: CASSLAPFRDIHQPQHF. DNA for the CDR3: TGTGCCAGCAGTTTAGCTCCTTTTCGGGACATCCACCAGCCCCAGCATTTT.

Note on this clonotype: The missing conserved phenylalanine or tryptophan at the end of this CDR3 makes a read error likely. The chain combines TRBV4-3 with TRBJ1-6; maybe TRBD1 (5 bases). There are 15 residues in the CDR3. Trimming took off 0 bases at V and 7 bases at J, with 10 bases between the two ends. CDR1 is LGHNA and CDR2 is YSLEER in the germline V gene. The CDR3 region has the DNA TGCGCCAGCAGCCAAGATAGGGGTAGGAATTCACCCCTCCACCTT. This gives the protein CASSQDRGRNSPLHL.